One sample yielded the 31 T cell receptor beta chains listed below, sequenced in a study of T cell changes during pregnancy in multiple sclerosis. Sequencing was performed with immunoSEQ multiplex PCR; in TCRdb, only in-frame clones are kept and a portion is missing. The table shows about 43,000 clones, with roughly 90% occurring only once. The sample in question was peripheral blood, obtained in the second trimester of pregnancy. The receptors here all came from a female donor in good health, enrolled as a control in a pregnancy study.

V gene TRBV11-2 combines with J gene TRBJ2-7, with TRBD2 as a possible D gene (5 bases). The CDR3 is 16 amino acids. The V and J ends lost 3 bases and 3 bases respectively, with 18 bases between them. CDR1 and CDR2 (germline): SGHAT, FQNNGV. Here the CDR3 reads CASSFLAGGTSYEQYF. The DNA for the CDR3 is TGTGCCAGCAGCTTCCTTGCGGGCGGAACTAGCTACGAGCAGTACTTC. Supplemented by reference TRBV11-2 and TRBJ2-7, the full variable domain reads EAGVAQSPRYKIIEKRQSVAFWCNPISGHATLYWYQQILGQGPKLLIQFQNNGVVDDSQLPKDRFSAERLKGVDSTLKIQPAKLEDSAVYLCASSFLAGGTSYEQYFGPGTRLTVT.

This chain uses TRBV30 with TRBJ2-5, with TRBD1 matching 9 bases. The V and J ends lost 3 bases and 7 bases, in that order; junction bases with no gene match: 12. This CDR3 spans 15 amino acids. Germline V CDR1 and CDR2: GTSNPN, SVGIG (reference sequence). CDR3 nucleotide sequence: TGTGCCTGGAGCCCAGATTGGGACAGGGAGGGGACCCAGTACTTC. The encoded protein is CAWSPDWDREGTQYF.

The rearrangement links TRBV6-5 to TRBJ1-2, with 7 positions matching TRBD1. The CDR3 spans 13 residues. Trimming at V came to 6 bases and at J to 3 bases, leaving 4 bases not matched to a gene. Per the germline V gene, CDR1 is MNHEY and CDR2 is SVGAGI. The CDR3 DNA reads TGTGCCAGCAGCGGGACAGCCGACTATGGCTACACCTTC. This encodes CASSGTADYGYTF.

The rearrangement uses TRBV4-1 and TRBJ2-6; 7 bases line up with TRBD1. The CDR3 is made up of 17 amino acids. Trimming removed 4 bases from V and 0 bases from J; junction bases left unmatched: 6. Germline-derived CDR1 and CDR2 are MGHRA and YSYEKL. The DNA of the CDR3 is TGCGCCAGCAGCCTATCCGACAGGGTCTCTGGGGCCAACGTCCTGACTTTC. Its translation: CASSLSDRVSGANVLTF.

The chain employs TRBV12-5 and TRBJ1-5, with 7 bases that match TRBD1. The CDR3 has 14 residues. Per germline, CDR1 LGHNT and CDR2 FRNRAP. V lost 5 bases, J lost 5 bases, and 6 bases stayed unmatched. Here the CDR3 reads CASGPFDRDQPQHF. CDR3 bases: TGTGCTAGTGGTCCGTTTGACAGGGATCAGCCCCAGCATTTT.

The V and J genes are TRBV7-9 and TRBJ1-1; D call uncertain. V lost 5 bases to trimming and J lost 6 bases, with 13 bases between them. The CDR3 spans 13 residues. Germline lookup yields CDR1 SEHNR and CDR2 FQNEAQ (reference sequence). DNA of the CDR3: TGTGCCAGCAGCCCGGAGGGAAACGCTGAAGCTTTCTTT. Translation gives CASSPEGNAEAFF.

The genes are TRBV10-3 and TRBJ2-7, with a possible D match to TRBD2 (6 bases). The CDR3 covers 12 residues. Germline V CDR1 and CDR2: ENHRY, SYGVKD. With 6 bases removed from V and 6 bases from J, the gap between germline ends came to 12 bases. CDR3 protein: CAISPPGGEQYF. The CDR3 DNA is TGTGCCATCAGCCCCCCCGGGGGCGAGCAGTACTTC.

This chain uses TRBV25-1 with TRBJ2-5; D possibly corresponds to TRBD1 (7 bases). Deletions cut 3 bases from V and 5 bases from J, with 13 bases between. The CDR3 sequence is 14 residues long. Germline CDR1 is MGHDK and CDR2 is SYGVNS. The CDR3, as DNA: TGTGCCAGCAGTGAGGGCAGGGGGGAGGAGACCCAGTACTTC. Residues: CASSEGRGEETQYF.

The chain is built from TRBV2 and TRBJ2-5; 10 nucleotides match TRBD2. Unmatched junction bases numbered 5, after V lost 10 bases and J lost 0 bases. Germline V gives CDR1 SNHLY, CDR2 FYNNEI. This CDR3 is 14 amino acids long. The CDR3 region is CATSGRAYQETQYF. CDR3 nucleotide sequence: TGTGCCACCAGCGGGAGGGCGTACCAAGAGACCCAGTACTTC.

This chain joins TRBV29-1 and TRBJ2-7; no definite D call. CDR3 length: 11 residues. Trimming cost V 6 bases and J 4 bases, with 10 bases left between them. Germline V gene data show CDR1 as SQVTM and CDR2 as ANQGSEA. The CDR3 DNA sequence: TGCAGCGTAGACAAGTCTTACGAGCAGTACTTC. It translates to CSVDKSYEQYF.

The gene calls are TRBV14 and TRBJ1-2, with 7 bases aligning to TRBD1. The trim removed 5 bases at V and 4 bases at J, leaving 10 bases unmatched. The CDR3 spans 15 residues. CDR1 is SGHDN, CDR2 FVKESK, per germline. In DNA, the CDR3 is TGTGCCAGCAGCGACCGGACAGGTGGGGTCTATGGCTACACCTTC. This gives the protein CASSDRTGGVYGYTF.

The chain combines TRBV9 with TRBJ2-7; 10 nucleotides align to TRBD1. Germline trimming cut 3 bases from V and 3 bases from J; bases unmatched to any gene: 6. The CDR3 contains 15 residues. The germline V gene encodes CDR1 SGDLS and CDR2 YYNGEE. The CDR3 spells CASSAGGTGVYEQYF. Written as DNA, the CDR3 is TGTGCCAGCAGCGCAGGCGGGACAGGGGTCTACGAGCAGTACTTC.

The DNA of the CDR3 is TGTGCCAGCAGTTTACTAAATCAGCCCCAGCATTTT. This gives the protein CASSLLNQPQHF. This chain links TRBV27 with TRBJ1-5; no definite D call. CDR1 is MNHEY and CDR2 is SMNVEV in the germline V gene (reference sequence). The CDR3 contains 12 residues. V was shortened by 2 bases and J by 4 bases, with 3 bases between the two germline ends.

For the CDR3, the DNA is TGTGCCAGCAGCCGCGGACAGGGGGATGGCTACACCTTC. This sequence encodes CASSRGQGDGYTF. The chain uses TRBV5-6 and TRBJ1-2; the match to TRBD1 covers 10 bases. After removal of 4 bases from V and 6 bases from J, the junction contained 3 bases not matched to a gene. Looked up from germline, CDR1 is SGHDT and CDR2 is YYEEEE. The CDR3 runs 13 residues. The entire variable domain, with the rest obtained from reference TRBV5-6 and TRBJ1-2, is as follows: DAGVTQSPTHLIKTRGQQVTLRCSPKSGHDTVSWYQQALGQGPQFIFQYYEEEERQRGNFPDRFSGHQFPNYSSELNVNALLLGDSALYLCASSRGQGDGYTFGSGTRLTVV.

The chain uses TRBV9 and TRBJ2-7; 12 positions match TRBD2. J lost 1 base, V lost 4 bases, and 9 bases had no gene match. Germline V gene sequence: CDR1 SGDLS, CDR2 YYNGEE. CDR3 length: 17 amino acids. The CDR3 here is CASSLTPGTSGSYEQYF. The CDR3 nucleotides are TGTGCCAGCAGCTTAACGCCGGGGACTAGCGGGTCCTACGAGCAGTACTTC.

V gene TRBV5-1 combines with J gene TRBJ2-7; possibly TRBD2 for D (5 bases). Germline V gene sequence: CDR1 SGHRS, CDR2 YFSETQ. The CDR3 has 14 amino acids. Trimming removed 0 bases from V and 3 bases from J, with 10 bases in between. The CDR3 spells CASSLAGEIYEQYF. The CDR3, as DNA: TGCGCCAGCAGCTTGGCCGGGGAGATCTACGAGCAGTACTTC. Using reference TRBV5-1 and TRBJ2-7 for the parts outside the CDR3, the full variable domain is KAGVTQTPRYLIKTRGQQVTLSCSPISGHRSVSWYQQTPGQGLQFLFEYFSETQRNKGNFPGRFSGRQFSNSRSEMNVSTLELGDSALYLCASSLAGEIYEQYFGPGTRLTVT.

The chain couples TRBV7-2 to TRBJ2-7, with D maybe TRBD1 (6 bases). The V gene's germline CDR1 is SGHTA and CDR2 FQGNSA. V dropped 4 bases and J dropped 0 bases, with 10 bases sitting between them. The CDR3 is made up of 14 amino acids. Here the CDR3 reads CASSWTASSYEQYF. CDR3 DNA: TGTGCCAGCAGCTGGACAGCGAGCTCCTACGAGCAGTACTTC.

The chain combines TRBV4-1 with TRBJ2-2; D may be TRBD1 (6 bases). V shed 5 bases and J shed 1 base, with 17 bases lying between them. CDR3 length equals 17 residues. The germline V gene encodes CDR1 MGHRA and CDR2 YSYEKL. CDR3 bases: TGCGCCAGCAGCATAGGGCGGGCCAGGGGGAACACCGGGGAGCTGTTTTTT. This encodes CASSIGRARGNTGELFF.

The chain links TRBV5-6 to TRBJ2-7, with 10 bases lining up with TRBD1. J gave up 6 bases and V 0 bases, and 0 bases lay outside the gene matches. The CDR3 is 13 amino acids. CDR1 SGHDT and CDR2 YYEEEE come from the germline V gene. CDR3 sequence reads: CASSLGTGGEQYF. CDR3 bases: TGTGCCAGCAGCTTGGGGACAGGGGGCGAGCAGTACTTC.

The J gene is TRBJ2-6, the V gene TRBV10-3; 8 positions agree with TRBD1. Germline CDR1 reads ENHRY; CDR2 reads SYGVKD. With V trimmed by 9 bases and J by 1 base, 11 bases remained unmatched. The CDR3 spans 17 residues. Written as DNA, the CDR3 is TGTGCCATGAACTCGGGACAGGATTATTCTGGGGCCAACGTCCTGACTTTC. Translating it yields CAMNSGQDYSGANVLTF.

A single count supports this clone. The chain employs TRBV9 and TRBJ2-1; D might be TRBD2 (6 bases). The CDR3 spans 17 residues. The germline CDR1 and CDR2 sequences are SGDLS and YYNGEE. Deletions cut 1 base from V and 8 bases from J, with 22 bases between. The DNA of the CDR3 is TGTGCCAGCAGCGTACCCCGGGAGCTCAAATACACTTATGAGCAGTTCTTC. Its translation is CASSVPRELKYTYEQFF.

The chain recombines TRBV11-2 with TRBJ1-4; D perhaps matches TRBD1 (5 bases). Germline V lookup: CDR1 SGHAT, CDR2 FQNNGV. The CDR3 length is 15 residues. The V and J ends lost 5 bases and 11 bases respectively, with 21 bases between them. The CDR3 protein is CASSIQQSLGGKLFF. CDR3 coding DNA: TGTGCCAGCAGCATCCAACAAAGCCTCGGGGGGAAACTGTTTTTT.

V is TRBV9 and J is TRBJ2-5; 12 bases are a match to TRBD2. Germline CDR1 reads SGDLS; CDR2 reads YYNGEE. The CDR3 has 16 amino acids. V was pared by 1 base and J by 5 bases, with 6 bases of the junction left unmatched. The CDR3 nucleotides read TGTGCCAGCAGCGTATCCCGACTAGCGGGAGTTGAGACCCAGTACTTC. Amino acids: CASSVSRLAGVETQYF.

This clone was detected only a few times. This chain connects TRBV11-3 to TRBJ1-1; D not certain. V was shortened by 5 bases and J by 8 bases, with 30 bases between the two germline ends. CDR1 and CDR2 from the germline V gene are SGHNT and YENEEA. The length of the CDR3 is 18 residues. The CDR3 coding sequence is TGTGCCAGCAGCCTTCAACTCGAGGGCAGTTTCGGAACACTGGAAGCTTTCTTT. Its translation is CASSLQLEGSFGTLEAFF.

The J gene is TRBJ2-4, the V gene TRBV5-1, with 8 bases aligning to TRBD2. The CDR3 covers 18 residues. CDR1 and CDR2 from the germline V gene are SGHRS and YFSETQ. Germline trimming cut 0 bases from V and 8 bases from J; bases unmatched to any gene: 16. CDR3 amino acids: CASSLVTGGGGPIHIQYF. DNA of the CDR3: TGCGCCAGCAGCTTGGTGACCGGTGGCGGGGGGCCGATTCACATTCAGTACTTC.

V and J are TRBV7-2 and TRBJ1-5, with D tentatively TRBD1 (6 bases). CDR1 is SGHTA and CDR2 is FQGNSA in the germline V gene. V was pared by 1 base and J by 2 bases, with 12 bases between. The CDR3 loop spans 16 amino acids. CDR3 loop: CASSLVGGAGNQPQHF. CDR3 sequence (DNA): TGTGCCAGCAGCTTAGTGGGGGGGGCGGGCAATCAGCCCCAGCATTTT.

The sample holds one count of this clone. The genes are TRBV7-6 and TRBJ2-1; no definite D call. The germline gives CDR1 SGHVS, CDR2 FNYEAQ. The CDR3 is 12 residues long. Trimming shortened V by 1 base and J by 9 bases, and 7 bases separated the two germline ends. The CDR3 DNA reads as TGTGCCAGCAGCTTAGATCCGGGTGAGCAGTTCTTC. Translating gives CASSLDPGEQFF.

This chain connects TRBV19 to TRBJ1-1; 11 bases are shared with TRBD1. J gave up 11 bases and V 6 bases, and 11 bases lay outside the gene matches. This CDR3 spans 14 amino acids. Germline CDR1 is LNHDA and CDR2 is SQIVND (reference sequence). The CDR3: CASSWGRTGGDAFF. The CDR3 nucleotides read TGTGCCAGTAGCTGGGGGAGGACAGGGGGCGATGCTTTCTTT. The variable domain in full, completed from reference TRBV19 and TRBJ1-1, reads DGGITQSPKYLFRKEGQNVTLSCEQNLNHDAMYWYRQDPGQGLRLIYYSQIVNDFQKGDIAEGYSVSREKKESFPLTVTSAQKNPTAFYLCASSWGRTGGDAFFGQGTRLTVV.

V gene TRBV21-1 combines with J gene TRBJ1-5; TRBD1 reflects the table's D call only, with no check against the DNA. TRBV21-1 is deemed a pseudogene. The CDR3 consists of 17 residues. The CDR3 sequence is CASSKEQGAFDCQPQHF. The CDR3 DNA reads as TGTGCCAGCAGCAAAGAACAGGGGGCTTTTGATTGTCAGCCCCAGCATTTT.

The chain is built from TRBV6-5 and TRBJ1-1; D is unresolved. The V and J ends lost 2 bases and 5 bases respectively, with 15 bases between them. This CDR3 comprises 15 residues. Germline values: CDR1 MNHEY, CDR2 SVGAGI. The CDR3 sequence: CASSYASSGNTEAFF. The DNA of the CDR3 is TGTGCCAGCAGTTACGCGTCCTCCGGGAATACTGAAGCTTTCTTT.

Note on this clone: A read error may account for a junction end that differs from germline. This chain connects TRBV7-2 to TRBJ1-6; maybe TRBD1 (6 bases). The CDR3 sequence is 16 residues long. Germline V gene lookup returns CDR1 SGHTA and CDR2 FQGNSA. This CDR3 reads CASRLGGGEYQSPLHF. The CDR3 region has the DNA TGTGCCAGCAGGTTAGGGGGGGGCGAATATCAATCACCCCTCCACTTT. The full variable domain, completed using reference TRBV7-2 and TRBJ1-6, is GAGVSQSPSNKVTEKGKDVELRCDPISGHTALYWYRQSLGQGLEFLIYFQGNSAPDKSGLPSDRFSAERTGGSVSTLTIQRTQQEDSAVYLCASRLGGGEYQSPLHFGNGTRLTVT.